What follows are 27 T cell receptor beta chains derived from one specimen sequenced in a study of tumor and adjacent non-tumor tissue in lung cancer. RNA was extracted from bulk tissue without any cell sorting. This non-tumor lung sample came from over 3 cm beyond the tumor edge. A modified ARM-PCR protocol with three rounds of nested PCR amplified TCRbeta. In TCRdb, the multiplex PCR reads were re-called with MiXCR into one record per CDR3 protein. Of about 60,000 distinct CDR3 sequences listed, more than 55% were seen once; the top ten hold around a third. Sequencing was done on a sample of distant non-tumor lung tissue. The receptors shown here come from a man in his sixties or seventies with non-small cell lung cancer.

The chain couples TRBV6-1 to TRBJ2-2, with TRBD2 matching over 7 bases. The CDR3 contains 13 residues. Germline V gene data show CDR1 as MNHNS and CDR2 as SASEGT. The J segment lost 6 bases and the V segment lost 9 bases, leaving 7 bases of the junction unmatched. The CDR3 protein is CARSLLAPGELFF. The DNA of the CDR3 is TGTGCCAGGAGTCTACTAGCGCCCGGGGAGCTGTTTTTT.

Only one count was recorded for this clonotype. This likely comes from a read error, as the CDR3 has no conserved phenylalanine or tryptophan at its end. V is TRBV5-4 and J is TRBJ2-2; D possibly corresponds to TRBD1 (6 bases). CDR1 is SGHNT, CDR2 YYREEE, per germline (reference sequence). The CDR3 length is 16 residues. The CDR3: CASSLTGRGVTGELFC. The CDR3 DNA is TGTGCTAGCAGCTTGACAGGACGAGGCGTAACCGGGGAGCTGTTTTGT.

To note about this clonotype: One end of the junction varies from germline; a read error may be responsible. CDR3 loop: CCGRTSAVYNVQFF. The CDR3, as DNA: TGCTGCGGGCGGACTAGCGCAGTTTACAATGTGCAGTTCTTC. The chain has TRBV29-1 and TRBJ2-1; 9 nucleotides line up with TRBD2. The CDR3 spans 14 residues. Germline loops: CDR1 SQVTM, CDR2 ANQGSEA.

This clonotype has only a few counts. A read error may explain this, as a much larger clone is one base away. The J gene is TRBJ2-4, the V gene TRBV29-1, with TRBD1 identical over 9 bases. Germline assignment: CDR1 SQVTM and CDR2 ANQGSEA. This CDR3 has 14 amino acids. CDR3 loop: CSVADRGAKNIQHF. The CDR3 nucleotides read TGCAGCGTTGCGGACAGGGGTGCCAAAAACATTCAGCACTTC.

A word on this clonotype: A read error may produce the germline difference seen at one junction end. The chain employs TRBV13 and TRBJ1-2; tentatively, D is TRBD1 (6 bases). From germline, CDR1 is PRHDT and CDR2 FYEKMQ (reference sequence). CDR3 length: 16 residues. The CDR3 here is CANSLGPRGAGTGYTF. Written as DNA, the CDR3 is TGTGCCAACAGCTTAGGACCTAGGGGGGCCGGCACTGGCTACACATTC.

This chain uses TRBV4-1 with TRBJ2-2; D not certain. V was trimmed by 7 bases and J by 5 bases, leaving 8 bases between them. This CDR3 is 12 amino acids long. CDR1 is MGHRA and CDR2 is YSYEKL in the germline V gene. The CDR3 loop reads CASIRDTGELFF. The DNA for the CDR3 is TGCGCCAGCATCCGAGATACCGGGGAGCTGTTTTTT.

The DNA for the CDR3 is TGTCCTAACAGCTTAGAAGGGGGGGGCAATCAGCCCCAGCATTTT. Translated, it gives CPNSLEGGGNQPQHF. This chain uses TRBV11-2 with TRBJ1-5; TRBD1 might be the D (6 bases). Per the germline V gene, CDR1 is SGHAT and CDR2 is FQNNGV. The CDR3 runs 15 residues.

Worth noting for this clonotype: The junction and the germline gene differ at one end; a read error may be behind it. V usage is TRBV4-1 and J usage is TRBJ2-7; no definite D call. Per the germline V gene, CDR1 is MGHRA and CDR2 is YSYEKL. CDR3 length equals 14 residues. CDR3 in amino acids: CASSQGSASVELYF. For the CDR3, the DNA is TGCGCCAGCAGCCAAGGAAGCGCGTCAGTCGAGCTGTACTTC.

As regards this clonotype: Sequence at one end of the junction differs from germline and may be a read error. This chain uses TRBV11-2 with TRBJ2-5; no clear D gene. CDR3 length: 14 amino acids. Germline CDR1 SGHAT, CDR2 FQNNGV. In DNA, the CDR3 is TGTGCCAGCAGCTTATTCCCTGACCTAGAGACCCAGTACTTT. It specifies CASSLFPDLETQYF.

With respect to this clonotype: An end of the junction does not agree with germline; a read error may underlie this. The CDR3: CTSIRGNPQETQYF. The CDR3 DNA is TGTACCAGCATCCGGGGTAATCCACAAGAGACCCAGTACTTC. The chain links TRBV11-1 to TRBJ2-5; possibly TRBD2 for D (5 bases). This CDR3 is built from 14 residues. Germline CDR1 reads SGHAT; CDR2 reads FQDESV (reference sequence).

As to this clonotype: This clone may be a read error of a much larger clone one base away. The CDR3 reads CASNQEQGLNYGYTF. The CDR3 DNA sequence: TGCGCCAGCAACCAAGAGCAGGGCCTTAACTATGGCTACACCTTC. V gene TRBV4-1 combines with J gene TRBJ1-2; tentative D call: TRBD1 (5 bases). The CDR3 extends over 15 amino acids. Germline-derived CDR1 and CDR2 are MGHRA and YSYEKL.

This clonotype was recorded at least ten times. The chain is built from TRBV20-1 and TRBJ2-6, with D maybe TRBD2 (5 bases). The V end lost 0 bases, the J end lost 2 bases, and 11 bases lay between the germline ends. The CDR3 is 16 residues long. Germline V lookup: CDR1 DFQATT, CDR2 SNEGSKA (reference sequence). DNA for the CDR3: TGCAGTGCTAGAGATCCGGGGTTACCTGGGGCCAACGTCCTGACTTTC. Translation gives CSARDPGLPGANVLTF.

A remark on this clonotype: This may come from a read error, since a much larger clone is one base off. For the CDR3, the DNA is TGTGCCAGCAGCCGCAAGGAGGAAAAACTGCTTTTT. It yields the protein CASSRKEEKLLF. This chain links TRBV12-3 or TRBV12-4 with TRBJ1-4, with D unresolved. The CDR3 runs to 12 residues.

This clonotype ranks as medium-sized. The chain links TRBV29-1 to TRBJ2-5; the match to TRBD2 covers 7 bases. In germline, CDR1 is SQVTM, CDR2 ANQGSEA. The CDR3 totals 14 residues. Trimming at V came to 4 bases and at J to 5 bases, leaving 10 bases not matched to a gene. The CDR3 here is CSVALRGVGETQYF. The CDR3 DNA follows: TGCAGCGTTGCGCTACGGGGGGTGGGGGAGACCCAGTACTTC.

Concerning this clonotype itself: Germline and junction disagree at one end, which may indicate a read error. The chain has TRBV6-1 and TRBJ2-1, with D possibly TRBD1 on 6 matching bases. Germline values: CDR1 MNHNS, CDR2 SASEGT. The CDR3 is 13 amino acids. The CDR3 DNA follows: TGTGACAGCACGGGGACACTGTACAATGAGCAGCTCTTC. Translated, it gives CDSTGTLYNEQLF.

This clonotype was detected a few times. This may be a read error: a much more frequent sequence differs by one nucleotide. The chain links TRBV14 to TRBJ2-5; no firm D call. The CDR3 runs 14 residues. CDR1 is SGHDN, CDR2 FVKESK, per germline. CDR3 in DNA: TGTGCCAGCGGCCAAGAGGAACGGTTTGGGACCCAGTACTTC. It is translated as CASGQEERFGTQYF.

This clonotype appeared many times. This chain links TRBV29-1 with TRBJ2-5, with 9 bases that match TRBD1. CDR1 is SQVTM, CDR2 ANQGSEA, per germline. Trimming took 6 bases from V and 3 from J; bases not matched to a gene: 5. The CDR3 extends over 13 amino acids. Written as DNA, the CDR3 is TGCAGCGTAGGACAGGGGAAAAAAGAGACCCAGTACTTC. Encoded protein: CSVGQGKKETQYF. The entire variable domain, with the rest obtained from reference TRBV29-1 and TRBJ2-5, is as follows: SAVISQKPSRDICQRGTSLTIQCQVDSQVTMMFWYRQQPGQSLTLIATANQGSEATYESGFVIDKFPISRPNLTFSTLTVSNMSPEDSSIYLCSVGQGKKETQYFGPGTRLLVL.

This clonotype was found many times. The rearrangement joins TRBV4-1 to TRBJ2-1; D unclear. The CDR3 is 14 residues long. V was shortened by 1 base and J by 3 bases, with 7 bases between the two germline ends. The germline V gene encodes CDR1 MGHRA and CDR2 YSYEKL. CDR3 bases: TGCGCCAGCAGCCAAGGGCCTAACTACAATGAGCAGTTCTTC. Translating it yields CASSQGPNYNEQFF.

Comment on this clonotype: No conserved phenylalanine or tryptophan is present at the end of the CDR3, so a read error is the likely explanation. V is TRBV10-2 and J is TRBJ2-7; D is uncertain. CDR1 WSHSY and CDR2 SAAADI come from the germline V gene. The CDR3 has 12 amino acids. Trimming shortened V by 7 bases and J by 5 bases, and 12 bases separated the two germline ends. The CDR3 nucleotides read TGCGCCAGCATGGGGAAGGGTGACGAGCAGTACCTC. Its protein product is CASMGKGDEQYL.

CDR3 loop: CASRTFRGQKSYNEQFF. The CDR3 DNA is TGTGCCAGCAGAACCTTCCGTGGTCAGAAGTCCTACAATGAGCAGTTCTTC. The chain uses TRBV28 and TRBJ2-1; no firm D call. Trimming removed 6 bases from V and 1 base from J, with 19 bases in between. This CDR3 comprises 17 residues. Germline V lookup: CDR1 MDHEN, CDR2 SYDVKM.

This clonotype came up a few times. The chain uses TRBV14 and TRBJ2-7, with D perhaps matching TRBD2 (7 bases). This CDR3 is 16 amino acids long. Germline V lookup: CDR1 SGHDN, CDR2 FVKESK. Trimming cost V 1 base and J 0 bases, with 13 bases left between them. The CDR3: CASSQGGRGSSYEQYF. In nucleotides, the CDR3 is TGTGCCAGCAGCCAAGGGGGGCGCGGGAGCTCCTACGAGCAGTACTTC.

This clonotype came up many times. CDR3 in DNA: TGTGCCAGCAGCCGCCGGTCCGGGACAGGAGCCTACGAGCAGTACTTC. Its protein is CASSRRSGTGAYEQYF. The genes are TRBV5-4 and TRBJ2-7; 8 nucleotides align to TRBD1. Germline lookup yields CDR1 SGHNT and CDR2 YYREEE (reference sequence). This CDR3 comprises 16 residues. J was trimmed by 2 bases and V by 4 bases; bases with no gene match: 11.

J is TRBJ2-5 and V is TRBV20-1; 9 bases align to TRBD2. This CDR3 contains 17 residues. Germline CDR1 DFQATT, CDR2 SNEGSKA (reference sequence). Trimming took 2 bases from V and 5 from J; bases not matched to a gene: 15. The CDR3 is CSARLVISGGSAETQYF. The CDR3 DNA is TGCAGTGCTAGACTTGTCATTAGCGGGGGAAGCGCTGAGACCCAGTACTTC.

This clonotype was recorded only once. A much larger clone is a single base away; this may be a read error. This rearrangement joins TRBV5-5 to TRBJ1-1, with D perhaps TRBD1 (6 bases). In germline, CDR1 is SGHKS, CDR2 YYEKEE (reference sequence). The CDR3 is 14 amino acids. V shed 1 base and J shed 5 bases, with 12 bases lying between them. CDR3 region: CASSLSQGSTEAFF. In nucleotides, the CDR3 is TGTGCCAGCAGCTTGAGTCAGGGGAGTACTGAAGCTTTCTTT.

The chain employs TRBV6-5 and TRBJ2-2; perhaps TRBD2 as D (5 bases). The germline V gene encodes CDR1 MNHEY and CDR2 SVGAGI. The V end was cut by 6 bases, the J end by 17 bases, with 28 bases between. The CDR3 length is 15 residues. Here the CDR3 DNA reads TGTGCCAGCAGCTACGCAGCGAGAAACACCGGGGAGCATTTTTTT. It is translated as CASSYAARNTGEHFF.

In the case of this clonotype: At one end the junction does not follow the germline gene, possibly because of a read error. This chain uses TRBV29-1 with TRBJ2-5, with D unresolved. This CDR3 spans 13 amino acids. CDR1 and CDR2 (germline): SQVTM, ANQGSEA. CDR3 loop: CRVADRYQGTQYF. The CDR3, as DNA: TGCAGAGTAGCTGATAGGTACCAAGGGACCCAGTACTTC. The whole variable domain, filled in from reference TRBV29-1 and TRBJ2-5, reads SAVISQKPSRDICQRGTSLTIQCQVDSQVTMMFWYRQQPGQSLTLIATANQGSEATYESGFVIDKFPISRPNLTFSTLTVSNMSPEDSSIYLCRVADRYQGTQYFGPGTRLLVL.

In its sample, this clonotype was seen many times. This CDR3 is CASSLGNRDPEAFF. CDR3 DNA sequence: TGTGCCAGCAGCTTGGGGAACAGGGACCCTGAAGCTTTCTTT. This rearrangement joins TRBV7-9 to TRBJ1-1, with D perhaps matching TRBD1 (6 bases). The CDR3 runs to 14 residues. The germline V gene encodes CDR1 SEHNR and CDR2 FQNEAQ (reference sequence). The germline V and J ends were trimmed by 3 bases and 6 bases, with 14 bases remaining between them.